This TCR beta chain was documented in a study of T cell repertoires in cytomegalovirus infection. Overall study: Carrying CMV and the relevant HLA type showed in public TCR beta signatures. Study outcomes and limitations: Summed public TCR beta family frequency identified CMV carriers bearing the relevant HLA. It was HLA-C-restricted CMV-specific TCR beta clonotypes that dominated the response ex vivo.

TCRdb ran MiXCR on the reads and lists one entry per CDR3 protein. Found here are approximately 260,000 distinct CDR3 sequences, about a sixth of them singletons; the top ten hold approximately 44%. This clonotype was seen at least ten times. Its cognate antigen is unknown. In germline, CDR1 is MDHEN, CDR2 SYDVKM. Trimming removed 6 bases from V and 2 bases from J; junction bases left unmatched: 15. This CDR3 spans 18 amino acids. V gene TRBV28 combines with J gene TRBJ2-1; the match to TRBD2 covers 8 bases. This TCR was sampled from a human donor in good health (CMV status not recorded). Some clones in this sample may be carry-over from other donors' samples. Sequenced sample: CD8+ T cells from PBMCs. CDR3 loop: CASSPRESGGYAYNEQFF. The CDR3 DNA follows: TGTGCCAGCAGCCCCCGTGAGAGCGGGGGCTATGCCTACAATGAGCAGTTCTTC.